A single sample gave rise to the 10 T cell receptor beta chains below, sequenced in a study of OX40 agonist ivuxolimab in advanced cancers. Produced via immunoSEQ multiplex PCR; TCRdb's table is partial and in-frame only. The data contain roughly 70,000 clones, roughly 85% of them seen just once; the ten biggest clones take up 0.65% to 0.9%. Material: CD4+ or CD8+ T cells sorted from blood, obtained in a trial of the OX40 agonist ivuxolimab. The receptors were gathered from an adult with an advanced solid tumor such as melanoma, head and neck, liver or kidney cancer.

The chain joins TRBV6-1 to TRBJ2-7, with 9 bases fitting TRBD1. The germline CDR1 and CDR2 sequences are MNHNS and SASEGT. J was trimmed by 1 base and V by 7 bases; bases with no gene match: 5. The CDR3 is made up of 14 amino acids. The CDR3, as DNA: TGTGCCAGCACGCAGGACAGGGGTTCCTACGAGCAGTACTTC. This encodes CASTQDRGSYEQYF.

The table lists this clone with a count of one. The V gene is TRBV6-5, the J gene TRBJ2-7, with D perhaps given as TRBD1 or TRBD2 (5 bases each). CDR1 and CDR2 from the germline V gene are MNHEY and SVGAGI. The CDR3 runs to 14 residues. Trimming shortened V by 2 bases and J by 2 bases, and 10 bases separated the two germline ends. CDR3 nucleotides: TGTGCCAGCAGTTACAGGCAGGGACCCTACGAGCAGTACTTC. Translated: CASSYRQGPYEQYF.

The chain has TRBV30 and TRBJ2-1; tentative D call: TRBD2 (6 bases). The V gene's germline CDR1 is GTSNPN and CDR2 SVGIG (reference sequence). The CDR3 runs 14 residues. V lost 2 bases to trimming and J lost 1 base, with 9 bases between them. The DNA of the CDR3 is TGTGCCTGGAGTTTCGGGAGTTCCTACAATGAGCAGTTCTTC. Its translation is CAWSFGSSYNEQFF. Supplemented by reference TRBV30 and TRBJ2-1, the full variable domain reads SQTIHQWPATLVQPVGSPLSLECTVEGTSNPNLYWYRQAAGRGLQLLFYSVGIGQISSEVPQNLSASRPQDRQFILSSKKLLLSDSGFYLCAWSFGSSYNEQFFGPGTRLTVL.

This clone was picked up a small number of times. V is TRBV7-2 and J is TRBJ2-3; no definite D call. Germline-derived CDR1 and CDR2 are SGHTA and FQGNSA. Trimming left V 4 bases short and J 4 bases short, with 9 bases between. The CDR3 is 13 amino acids. As DNA, the CDR3 is TGTGCCAGCAGCTCCCCAGGCGCAGATACGCAGTATTTT. Encoded protein: CASSSPGADTQYF.

CDR3 nucleotides: TGTGCCAGTAGTATCATATTGGGGTCCGGGGAGCTGTTTTTT. Its translation: CASSIILGSGELFF. The V and J genes are TRBV19 and TRBJ2-2; D ambiguous. The V and J ends lost 3 bases and 6 bases respectively, with 11 bases between them. Germline loops: CDR1 LNHDA, CDR2 SQIVND (reference sequence). The CDR3 covers 14 residues.

As regards this clone: It may be a read error: a sequence one base away is much more abundant. The chain has TRBV7-9 and TRBJ2-6; D tentatively fits TRBD1 or TRBD2 (6 bases each). The V gene lost 4 bases and the J gene lost 4 bases, with 11 bases spanning the gap. This CDR3 spans 15 amino acids. CDR1 and CDR2 (germline): SEHNR, FQNEAQ (reference sequence). This chain's CDR3 is CASSSWGAGANVLTF. The CDR3 bases are TGTGCCAGCAGCTCTTGGGGGGCCGGGGCCAACGTCCTGACTTTC.

This chain uses TRBV7-6 with TRBJ1-2, with TRBD1 matching over 8 bases. The CDR3 runs to 18 residues. In germline, CDR1 is SGHVS, CDR2 FNYEAQ. Trimming at V came to 0 bases and at J to 3 bases, leaving 12 bases not matched to a gene. The CDR3: CASSLAEVAPDRDYGYTF. The CDR3 bases are TGTGCCAGCAGCTTAGCCGAAGTGGCACCGGACAGGGACTATGGCTACACCTTC.

This chain uses TRBV5-6 with TRBJ2-5; 13 nucleotides match TRBD2. Germline loops: CDR1 SGHDT, CDR2 YYEEEE. V lost 2 bases and J lost 4; bases outside the gene matches: 2. This CDR3 contains 15 residues. The CDR3 region has the DNA TGTGCCAGCAGCTTACGACTAGCGGGAGGAGAGACCCAGTACTTC. Protein: CASSLRLAGGETQYF.

Comment on this clone: Other DNA sequences of this sample code for an identical CDR3. The J gene is TRBJ1-5, the V gene TRBV19; D unresolved. Germline V lookup: CDR1 LNHDA, CDR2 SQIVND (reference sequence). The CDR3 consists of 14 residues. V was trimmed by 6 bases and J by 2 bases, leaving 11 bases between them. CDR3 region: CASSWTGGNQPQHF. CDR3 sequence (DNA): TGTGCCAGTAGCTGGACTGGGGGCAATCAGCCCCAGCATTTT.

This clone was seen just once. The chain joins TRBV5-1 to TRBJ2-3; D is undetermined. Trimming stripped 4 bases from V and 1 base from J, with 7 bases between. The CDR3 has 13 residues. The germline gives CDR1 SGHRS, CDR2 YFSETQ. CDR3 DNA sequence: TGCGCCAGCAGCAGGGCCGGCACAGATACGCAGTATTTT. Amino acid sequence: CASSRAGTDTQYF.